This passage covers 9 T cell receptor beta chains from one sample sequenced in a study of regulatory T cells in long-lasting Graves disease. Researchers made TCR beta libraries by using iRepertoire HTBI primers and running Arm-PCR on CDR3 regions. TCRdb called the multiplex PCR reads again in MiXCR, with one record for every CDR3 protein. The profile shows around 470,000 distinct CDR3 sequences, around 15% of them singletons. The time point: newly diagnosed GD, antithyroid drugs for less than 3 months. Extracted PBMC RNA gave rise to the TCR library. The data were also submitted as part of a second study, on T cells in Graves' hyperthyroidism and ophthalmopathy.

The material sequenced was peripheral blood mononuclear cells (PBMCs), taken at new diagnosis, from a patient treated with antithyroid drugs. The receptors come from a woman aged 45 to 65 with Graves disease.

Ten or more counts support this clonotype. V and J are TRBV6-1 and TRBJ1-5; D is undetermined. CDR1 and CDR2 from the germline V gene are MNHNS and SASEGT. There are 11 residues in the CDR3. Trimming took off 11 bases at V and 8 bases at J, with 13 bases between the two ends. CDR3: CAGDVLKPQHF. DNA for the CDR3: TGTGCCGGGGATGTTCTCAAGCCCCAGCATTTT.

This sequence joins TRBV24-1 and TRBJ2-7; D not certain. The CDR3 sequence is 12 residues long. V gave up 5 bases and J gave up 5 bases, with 9 bases separating them. CDR1 and CDR2 from the germline V gene are KGHDR and SFDVKD. DNA of the CDR3: TGTGCCACCAGTGGTGAGAGCGACGAGCAGTACTTC. This gives the protein CATSGESDEQYF.

This clonotype occurred many times. For the CDR3, the DNA is TGTGCCAGCAGTGATCGTCGCGACACCGGGGAGCTGTTTTTT. As protein: CASSDRRDTGELFF. This chain connects TRBV2 to TRBJ2-2; D not certain. This CDR3 is 14 amino acids long. V was shortened by 3 bases and J by 3 bases, with 8 bases between the two germline ends. The germline V gene encodes CDR1 SNHLY and CDR2 FYNNEI.

This clonotype was found a few times. The chain has TRBV19 and TRBJ2-6, with 7 bases identical to TRBD1. The germline V gene has CDR1 LNHDA and CDR2 SQIVND (reference sequence). CDR3 size: 20 residues. V shed 3 bases and J 0 bases; nucleotides not matched to a gene: 14. In DNA, the CDR3 is TGTGCCAGTAGTATCGCTTCTCGGGACAGCATAACCTCTGGGGCCAACGTCCTGACTTTC. Amino acids: CASSIASRDSITSGANVLTF.

This clonotype was detected many times. A much larger clonotype is one base distant, so this may be a read error. This chain links TRBV24-1 with TRBJ2-7; D might be TRBD1 (6 bases). V dropped 5 bases and J dropped 4 bases, with 8 bases sitting between them. The germline gives CDR1 KGHDR, CDR2 SFDVKD. The CDR3 is 12 amino acids. The CDR3 DNA reads as TGTGCCACCAGTGGGCAGGGGTACGAGCAGTACTTC. Its translation is CATSGQGYEQYF.

The chain joins TRBV19 to TRBJ2-2; D possibly corresponds to TRBD2 (5 bases). Trimming took off 3 bases at V and 2 bases at J, with 13 bases between the two ends. The CDR3 is made up of 16 amino acids. Germline V gene sequence: CDR1 LNHDA, CDR2 SQIVND (reference sequence). The CDR3 DNA reads TGTGCCAGTAGTATCGGCCGGCGGGCAAACACCGGGGAGCTGTTTTTT. It is translated as CASSIGRRANTGELFF.

This clonotype was seen a handful of times. The chain is built from TRBV12-3 or TRBV12-4 and TRBJ1-2, with 9 positions matching TRBD1. The ends lost 4 bases at V and 4 bases at J; junction bases unmatched: 7. The CDR3 consists of 15 residues. The CDR3 sequence is CASSSGQGGLYGYTF. The CDR3 DNA reads TGTGCCAGCAGTTCGGGACAGGGAGGTCTCTATGGCTACACCTTC.

For this clonotype: It differs at one base from a far larger clone, so likely a read error. The chain carries TRBV27 and TRBJ2-7; 9 nucleotides line up with TRBD1. There are 14 residues in the CDR3. The germline V gene encodes CDR1 MNHEY and CDR2 SMNVEV (reference sequence). V shed 5 bases and J 7 bases; nucleotides not matched to a gene: 9. CDR3 amino acids: CASSPQQGADEQYF. DNA for the CDR3: TGTGCCAGCAGTCCTCAACAGGGGGCGGATGAGCAGTACTTC.

The chain carries TRBV19 and TRBJ2-1, with 8 bases fitting TRBD2. V lost 7 bases to trimming and J lost 9 bases; unmatched junction nucleotides: 11. The germline V gene encodes CDR1 LNHDA and CDR2 SQIVND (reference sequence). This CDR3 has 14 amino acids. The CDR3 region is CASTSAGGGIEQFF. Here the CDR3 DNA reads TGTGCCAGTACCAGCGCGGGAGGAGGCATTGAGCAGTTCTTC.